This T cell receptor beta chain was identified in a study of lymphopenia after photon versus proton radiotherapy. Using immunoSEQ multiplex PCR, the repertoire was profiled, and TCRdb retains in-frame clones only, with some absent. This table holds some 170,000 clones, roughly nine tenths found once. The junction had 7 bases not matched to a gene; V was cut back by 5 bases and J by 4 bases. The CDR3 contains 15 residues. Germline V lookup: CDR1 PRHDT, CDR2 FYEKMQ (reference sequence). This clone was seen only once. Its antigen is still unknown. Study-wide results and caveats: Only patients who died were analyzed for survival; proton advantage is unproven.

The chain joins TRBV13 to TRBJ1-1; 10 bases map to TRBD1. The source of this sequence is a man aged 50-60 years with gastric cancer. The sample in question was peripheral blood, obtained from a patient treated with photon-based radiotherapy. The CDR3 spells CASSGFGQGGTEAFF. In DNA, the CDR3 is TGTGCCAGCAGCGGCTTCGGACAGGGGGGCACTGAAGCTTTCTTT.